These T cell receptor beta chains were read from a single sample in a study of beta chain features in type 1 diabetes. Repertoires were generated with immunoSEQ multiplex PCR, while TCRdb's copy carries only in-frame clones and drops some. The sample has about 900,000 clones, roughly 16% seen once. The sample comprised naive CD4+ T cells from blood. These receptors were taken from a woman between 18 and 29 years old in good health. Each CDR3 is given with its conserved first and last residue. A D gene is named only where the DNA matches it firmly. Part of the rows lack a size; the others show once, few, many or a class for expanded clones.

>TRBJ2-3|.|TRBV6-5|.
TGTGCCAGCATCCCGCTGCGACTGTTAGGAGATACGCAGTATTTT
CASIPLRLLGDTQYF
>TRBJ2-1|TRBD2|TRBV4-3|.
TGCGCCAGCAGCCCTCTAGCGGGACCCTTCTACAATGAGCAGTTCTTC
CASSPLAGPFYNEQFF
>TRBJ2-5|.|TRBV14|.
TGTGCCAGCAGCCAAACCCAAGAGACCCAGTACTTC
CASSQTQETQYF
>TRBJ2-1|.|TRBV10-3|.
TGTGCCATCAGCGGGAGTAAGAGCTACAATGAGCAGTTCTTC
CAISGSKSYNEQFF
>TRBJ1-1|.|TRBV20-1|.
TGCAGTGCTAGCAGGAGGGACCGCGCTTTCTTT
CSASRRDRAFF
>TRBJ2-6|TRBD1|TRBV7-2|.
TGTGCCAGCAGCTTACGACAGGGTCCCTCTGGGGCCAACGTCCTGACTTTC
CASSLRQGPSGANVLTF
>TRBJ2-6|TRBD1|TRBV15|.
TGTGCCACCAGCAGAGGGCCGGGACAGGGTTACCCTGGGGCCAACGTCCTGACTTTC
CATSRGPGQGYPGANVLTF
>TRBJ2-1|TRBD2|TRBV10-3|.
TGTGCCATCAGCCCGGAGGTAGCGGGAGTTGGTGAGCAGTTCTTC
CAISPEVAGVGEQFF
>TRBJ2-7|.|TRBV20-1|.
TGCAGTGCTAGAGCGGACTACGAGCAGTACTTC
CSARADYEQYF
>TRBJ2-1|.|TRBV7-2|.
TGTGCCAGCAGCTTAATTTGGGGAAATGAGCAGTTCTTC
CASSLIWGNEQFF
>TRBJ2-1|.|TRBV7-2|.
TGTGCCAGCAGCTTGATGAATGAGCAGTTCTTC
CASSLMNEQFF
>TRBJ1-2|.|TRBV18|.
TGTGCCAGCTCTGCGCGCGTTTCTGATGGCTACACCTTC
CASSARVSDGYTF
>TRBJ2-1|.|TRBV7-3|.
TGTGCCAGCAGCCCATCACCTAGCGCCTACAATGAGCAGTTCTTC
CASSPSPSAYNEQFF
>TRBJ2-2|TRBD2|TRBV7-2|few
TGTGCCAGCAGCTTAGGCGGACTAGCGGGAGCGGTCGGGGAGCTGTTTTTT
CASSLGGLAGAVGELFF
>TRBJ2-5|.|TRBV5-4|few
TGTGCCAGCAGCGGCCCGCAAGAGACCCAGTACTTC
CASSGPQETQYF
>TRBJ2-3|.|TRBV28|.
TGTGCCAGCAGAGACTCAGATACGCAGTATTTT
CASRDSDTQYF
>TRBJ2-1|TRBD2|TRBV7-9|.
TGTGCCAGCAGCCCCTCCAGGACTAGCGGGAATCTTAATGAGCAGTTCTTC
CASSPSRTSGNLNEQFF
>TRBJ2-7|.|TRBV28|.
TGTGCCAGCAGTTTCCGCATTAGCGGCACATACGAGCAGTACTTC
CASSFRISGTYEQYF
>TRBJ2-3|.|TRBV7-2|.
TGTGCCAGCAGCTTAGCTAGAGGGCAGAGGTCGGATACGCAGTATTTT
CASSLARGQRSDTQYF
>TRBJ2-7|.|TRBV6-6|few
TGTGCCAGCAGGATTACAGCTTACTACGAGCAGTACTTC
CASRITAYYEQYF
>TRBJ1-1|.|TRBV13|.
TGTGCCAGCAGCTTAAGCAGGCCCGTCACTGAAGCTTTCTTT
CASSLSRPVTEAFF
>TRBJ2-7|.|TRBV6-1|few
TGTGCCAGCAGCACCCCAGGACAGTCTAACTACGAGCAGTACTTC
CASSTPGQSNYEQYF
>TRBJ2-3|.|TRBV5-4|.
TGTGCCAGCAGCCGCACAGGCCCTCGAGTCACAGATACGCAGTATTTT
CASSRTGPRVTDTQYF
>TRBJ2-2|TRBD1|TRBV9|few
TGTGCCAGCAGCGTAGGAACAGGGGGCTTTACCGGGGAGCTGTTTTTT
CASSVGTGGFTGELFF
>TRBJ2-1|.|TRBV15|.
TGTGCCACCAGCAGAGGTTTGAGTCTCCATGAGCAGTTCTTC
CATSRGLSLHEQFF
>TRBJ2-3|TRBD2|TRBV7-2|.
TGTGCCAGCAGCGCCAACGGGGGGTTTAGCGCAGATACGCAGTATTTT
CASSANGGFSADTQYF
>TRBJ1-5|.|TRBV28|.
TGTGCCAGCAGTTCCATCCAGCCCCAGCATTTT
CASSSIQPQHF
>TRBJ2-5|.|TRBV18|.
TGTGCCAGCTCACCACGAGGGAGAGAGACCCAGTACTTC
CASSPRGRETQYF
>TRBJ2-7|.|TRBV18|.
TGTGCCAGCTCACCACCGGGTAGCTACGAGCAGTACTTC
CASSPPGSYEQYF
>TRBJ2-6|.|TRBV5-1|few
TGCGCCAGCGGCCGGGGACTCTCTTCAACTGGGGCCAACGTCCTGACTTTC
CASGRGLSSTGANVLTF
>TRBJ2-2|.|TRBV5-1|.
TGCGCCAGCAGCTTCATCCCCCTGAGGGACACCGGGGAGCTGTTTTTT
CASSFIPLRDTGELFF
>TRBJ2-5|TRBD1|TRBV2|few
TGTGCCAGGGGCGGACAGGGAGGAGAGACCCAGTACTTC
CARGGQGGETQYF
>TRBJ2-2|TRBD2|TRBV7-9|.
TGTGCCAGCAGCCCGGGGACTAGCGGGTTGAACACCGGGGAGCTGTTTTTT
CASSPGTSGLNTGELFF
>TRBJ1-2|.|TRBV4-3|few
TGCGCCAGCAGCCAAGATCTAACGGGTTCACAGCGGCCCGGCTACACCTTC
CASSQDLTGSQRPGYTF
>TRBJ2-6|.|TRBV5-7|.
TGTGCCAGCAGGTCCGATCGGACAGCACCTTACTCTGGGGCCAACGTCCTGACTTTC
CASRSDRTAPYSGANVLTF
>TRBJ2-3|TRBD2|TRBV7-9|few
TGTGCCAGCAGCATCATTCCGGGGAGCGGGAGGGCAGATACGCAGTATTTT
CASSIIPGSGRADTQYF
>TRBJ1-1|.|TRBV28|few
TGTGCCAGCAGTTTAACAGGGCGTTGGGTAACTGAAGCTTTCTTT
CASSLTGRWVTEAFF
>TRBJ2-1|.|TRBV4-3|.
TGCGCCAGCAGCGCCTCTCTCAGCTCCTACAATGAGCAGTTCTTC
CASSASLSSYNEQFF
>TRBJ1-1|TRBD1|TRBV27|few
TGTGCCACCATGGACAGGGGGAGGGCTGAAGCTTTCTTT
CATMDRGRAEAFF
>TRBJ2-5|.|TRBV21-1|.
TGTGCCAGCAACATACCCGGACAGGGGGCTTACCAAGAGACCCAGTACTTC
CASNIPGQGAYQETQYF
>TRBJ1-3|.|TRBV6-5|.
TGTGCCAGCAGTTACTCGATGGGCAGCTCTGGAAACACCATATATTTT
CASSYSMGSSGNTIYF
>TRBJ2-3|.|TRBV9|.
TGTGCCAGCAGCCCGAGCCACACAGATACGCAGTATTTT
CASSPSHTDTQYF
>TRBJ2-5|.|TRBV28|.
TGTGCCAGCCAGGGTAGTGGCTTATCCCAAGAGACCCAGTACTTC
CASQGSGLSQETQYF
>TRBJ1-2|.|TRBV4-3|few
TGCGCCAGCAGCCCAGCCGGGCGAGGGGCTGGCTACACCTTC
CASSPAGRGAGYTF
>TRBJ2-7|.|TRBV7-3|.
TGTGCCAGCAGCCCTGGCACCGACCGGGAGCAGTACTTC
CASSPGTDREQYF
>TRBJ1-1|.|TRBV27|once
TGTGCCAGCAGTTTATTTCAGAACACTGAAGCTTTCTTT
CASSLFQNTEAFF
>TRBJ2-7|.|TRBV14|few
TGTGCCAGCAGCCAAGGGGCCCCACTAAAGAAGGCCTACGAGCAGTACTTC
CASSQGAPLKKAYEQYF
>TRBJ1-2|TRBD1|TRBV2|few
TGTGCCAGCCGGACAGGAACTAACTATGGCTACACCTTC
CASRTGTNYGYTF
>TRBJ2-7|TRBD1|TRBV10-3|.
TGTGCCATCAAGGGGGCAGGGAGCTCCTACGAGCAGTACTTC
CAIKGAGSSYEQYF
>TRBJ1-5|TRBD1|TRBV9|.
TGTGCCAGCAGCGTAGACAGGGGGGACCCCAATCAGCCCCAGCATTTT
CASSVDRGDPNQPQHF
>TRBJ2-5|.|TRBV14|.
TGTGCCAGCAGCCCGCCCGGTTGGACCCAGTACTTC
CASSPPGWTQYF